Reported below is one TCR beta chain. The antigen is not known. This CDR3 is 15 amino acids long. Germline loops: CDR1 SGHTA, CDR2 FQGNSA. Trimming left V 5 bases short and J 4 bases short, with 14 bases between. Presence of unique molecular identifiers characterized the TCR beta cDNA libraries. The authors obtained roughly 550,000 cDNA molecules from roughly 1.1 to 9.2 million T cells. TCRdb ran MiXCR on the PCR reads and lists one entry per CDR3 protein. The data show more than 350,000 distinct CDR3 sequences, with approximately 42% seen just once and approximately 7.1% held by the top ten. The sample belongs to a study of post-analysis software for immune sequencing data. Study-wide background: Courses of disease covered relapsing-remitting, secondary progressive and progressive-relapsing multiple sclerosis.

The study, taken as a whole, reports: Samples prepared in the same batch strongly co-clustered by F measure. There were five or six TRBV segments more frequent in patients than controls, and TRBV5-6, TRBV5-1 and TRBV20-1 were among them. Controls' normalized Chao1 diversity significantly exceeded that of multiple sclerosis patients.

Sequenced material: blood. The TCR originated in a girl aged 2 to 9 with multiple sclerosis. This chain connects TRBV7-2 to TRBJ2-2, with D hard to call. The CDR3 bases are TGTGCCAGCAGCCAGATCAACCCGACCACCGGGGAGCTGTTTTTT. It yields the protein CASSQINPTTGELFF.